This TCR beta chain was profiled in a study of identifying expanded T cells in peripheral blood (dated by TCRdb to between 2018 and 2021). Some background on the complete study: Separate aliquots of the same genomic DNA pool were sequenced to produce technical replicates, and four replicates were compared in pairs. What the research found in general, with its limitations: Both the number of clones called differentially abundant and the false-positive rate were significantly reduced by the beta-binomial model across all healthy-donor time intervals. It was expected by the authors that biological variance in healthy repertoires might increase further over much longer intervals, such as months to years. Variance in clone template counts between roughly 2-week samples significantly increased with total template count across all healthy donors. The binomial model flagged approximately 1.2 differentially abundant clones between technical replicates, compared with about 16.4 over around 2 weeks and 19 to 20 over around 4 weeks.

A note on this clone: Its antigen specificity is not known. The record has no base qualities; no much larger clone is one base away.

During the collection period, no infections or other immune events were recorded for the healthy donors. Healthy-donor blood repertoires served as a training cohort to calibrate time-dependent variance in a beta-binomial model of T-cell clone differential abundance. The training cohort was composed of about 10 healthy donors, 3 female and 7 male. An age range of about 25 to 64 years, with an average of around 42 years, was recorded for the donors. Whole blood was collected from each healthy donor at three time points spaced approximately 2 weeks apart and obtained from a commercial supplier. For immunosequencing, genomic DNA was extracted from unsorted whole blood. The immunoSEQ Assay, which uses bias-controlled multiplex PCR amplification of genomic DNA, was used to profile TCRbeta CDR3 regions. As for the original processing: To quantify the absolute abundance of each unique TCRbeta CDR3 region, the sequences were collapsed and filtered. Two models were used to test differential abundance: a binomial model (Fisher-equivalent) and a beta-binomial model that adds time-dependent variance fitted from healthy donors. Any clone with fewer than 5 combined templates was excluded, and a clone was called differentially abundant if its Benjamini-Hochberg FDR was below 0.01. The form v = (b*log(k)+a)^2 was used to model beta-binomial variance as a function of total template count across the two samples. TCRdb provides this immuneACCESS table in a form limited to in-frame rearrangements. Some clones are lacking; in checked studies, under half of them reflect an unresolved V gene, and why the rest are absent is not known. Clone size and V and J calls were adopted from that table, with D and trimming inferred from the DNA. In this sample the table shows about 130,000 clones, around nine tenths of which occur a single time. In total, the top ten clones hold around 8.4% of the sample.

The germline V gene sets CDR1 to MGHRA and CDR2 to YSYEKL. The V end loses 3 bases and the J end loses 6 bases, and a stretch of 6 bases separates them. The CDR3 sequence holds 12 residues, the cysteine and phenylalanine included. Only the CDR3 region is kept as DNA, spanning 36 bases read in frame from base 1. This clonotype was sampled from a person aged 18-70 years in good health. The rearrangement joined TRBV4-1 to TRBJ2-1; no confident D gene assignment can be made. Input material: blood. This receptor carries the CDR3 CASSHDRNEQFF. The sequence in DNA is TGCGCCAGCAGCCATGACCGCAATGAGCAGTTCTTC.